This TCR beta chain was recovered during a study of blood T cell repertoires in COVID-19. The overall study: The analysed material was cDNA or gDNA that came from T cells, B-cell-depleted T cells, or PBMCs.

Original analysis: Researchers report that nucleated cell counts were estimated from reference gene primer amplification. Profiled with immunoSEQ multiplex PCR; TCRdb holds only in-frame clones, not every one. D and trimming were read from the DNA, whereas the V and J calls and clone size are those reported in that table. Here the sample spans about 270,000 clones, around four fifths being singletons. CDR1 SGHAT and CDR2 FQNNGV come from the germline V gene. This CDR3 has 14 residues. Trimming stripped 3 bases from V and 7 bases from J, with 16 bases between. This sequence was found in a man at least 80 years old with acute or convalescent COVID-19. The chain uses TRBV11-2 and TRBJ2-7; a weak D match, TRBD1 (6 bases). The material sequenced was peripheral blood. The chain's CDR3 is CASSLAQGTGEQYF. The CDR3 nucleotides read TGTGCCAGCAGCTTGGCCCAGGGGACCGGGGAGCAGTACTTC.